This T cell receptor (beta chain) comes out of a study of ipilimumab plus nivolumab after autologous stem cell transplantation. At the level of the study: Typical patient got four to six ipilimumab doses and roughly eight nivolumab doses (median).

This table comes from immunoSEQ multiplex PCR, and its TCRdb copy is limited to in-frame clones, with some not included. This sample has 77,000 or so clones; under 85% occur once, and the top ten carry 2% to 2.5%. Through week 26, nivolumab 3 mg/kg IV was given weeks 1, 4, 7, 10, then biweekly. The V gene's germline CDR1 is LNHNV and CDR2 YYDKDF (reference sequence). The CDR3 is 15 residues long. J was trimmed by 4 bases and V by 6 bases; bases with no gene match: 9. The J gene is TRBJ2-1, the V gene TRBV15; TRBD2 matches at 7 bases. Sample: PBMCs, taken in a trial of ipilimumab plus nivolumab as post-transplant consolidation. The receptor was derived from a male donor with diffuse large B-cell lymphoma. CDR3 DNA sequence: TGTGCCACCAGGCCGCGGGGGACTCCATACAATGAGCAGTTCTTC. The encoded protein is CATRPRGTPYNEQFF.